These 28 T cell receptor beta chains were sequenced from one sample in a study of response to subunit inactivated influenza vaccine. TCRdb called the RT-PCR reads again in MiXCR, with one record for every CDR3 protein. The sample consists of under 200,000 distinct CDR3 sequences, roughly a tenth of them appearing once. Sample: non-naive T cells sorted from PBMCs, taken about 40 days after vaccination. The receptors derive from a man in his fifties who received an inactivated influenza vaccine.

This clonotype was detected only a few times. V and J are TRBV12-3 or TRBV12-4 and TRBJ1-2; unclear D gene. The length of the CDR3 is 12 residues. Trimming took off 3 bases at V and 8 bases at J, with 10 bases between the two ends. CDR3 protein: CASSFGLRGYTF. Written as DNA, the CDR3 is TGTGCCAGCAGTTTCGGATTAAGAGGCTACACCTTC.

This clonotype was seen only a few times. The rearrangement joins TRBV20-1 to TRBJ2-1, with D possibly TRBD2 on 7 matching bases. The CDR3 runs 14 residues. Germline-derived CDR1 and CDR2 are DFQATT and SNEGSKA (reference sequence). V lost 3 bases, J lost 7 bases, and 16 bases lay in between. The CDR3 DNA reads TGCAGTGCTAGCTGGGGGGGCCTTGGTAATGAGCAGTTCTTC. It encodes CSASWGGLGNEQFF.

CDR3 nucleotide sequence: TGTGCCACCAGCAGAGATGTTAGCGGCACAGATACGCAGTATTTT. Amino acid sequence: CATSRDVSGTDTQYF. The genes are TRBV15 and TRBJ2-3, with D possibly matching TRBD2 (5 bases). The ends were cut back, 0 bases at V and 1 base at J, with 8 bases in the middle. Germline V lookup: CDR1 LNHNV, CDR2 YYDKDF (reference sequence). This CDR3 region has 15 residues.

This clonotype has a handful of counts. This chain connects TRBV4-1 to TRBJ2-3, with 7 bases aligning to TRBD2. The CDR3 sequence is 14 residues long. J gave up 2 bases and V 5 bases, and 4 bases lay outside the gene matches. Germline CDR1 reads MGHRA; CDR2 reads YSYEKL. The CDR3 sequence is CASSYREATDTQYF. DNA of the CDR3: TGCGCCAGCAGCTATCGGGAGGCCACAGATACGCAGTATTTT.

The V and J genes are TRBV6-1 and TRBJ1-5, with D perhaps matching TRBD1 (5 bases). Trimming pared 3 bases from V and 7 bases from J, leaving 13 bases between. The V gene's germline CDR1 is MNHNS and CDR2 SASEGT. The length of the CDR3 is 14 residues. The CDR3 sequence: CASSEGGGYQPQHF. DNA of the CDR3: TGTGCCAGCAGTGAGGGGGGAGGATACCAGCCCCAGCATTTT.

This clonotype was seen more than once but under ten times. This sequence joins TRBV5-1 and TRBJ2-7; 10 bases are a match to TRBD2. Trimming removed 3 bases from V and 2 bases from J; junction bases left unmatched: 5. Germline V lookup: CDR1 SGHRS, CDR2 YFSETQ. The CDR3 consists of 15 residues. DNA of the CDR3: TGCGCCAGCAGCTCAACTAGCGGGACAGCCTACGAGCAGTACTTC. Translated, it gives CASSSTSGTAYEQYF.

This clonotype was observed many times. This sequence joins TRBV12-3 or TRBV12-4 and TRBJ2-5, with D maybe TRBD2 (7 bases). Trimming left V 7 bases short and J 9 bases short, with 18 bases between. The length of the CDR3 is 13 residues. The CDR3 loop reads CASTPGGPGPQYF. In DNA, the CDR3 is TGTGCCAGCACCCCGGGGGGCCCAGGCCCCCAGTACTTC.

The rearrangement uses TRBV30 and TRBJ2-7; perhaps TRBD1 as D (6 bases). Germline V lookup: CDR1 GTSNPN, CDR2 SVGIG (reference sequence). The CDR3 loop spans 14 amino acids. V was pared by 0 bases and J by 0 bases, with 9 bases between. CDR3 DNA: TGTGCCTGGAGTGTCTCAGGGGTCTCCTACGAGCAGTACTTC. Amino acids: CAWSVSGVSYEQYF.

This chain connects TRBV5-1 to TRBJ1-1; D is undetermined. Trimming pared 0 bases from V and 6 bases from J, leaving 15 bases between. This CDR3 is 15 amino acids long. The germline CDR1 and CDR2 sequences are SGHRS and YFSETQ. CDR3 bases: TGCGCCAGCAGCTTGGCGGGAGGGCGGAGCGCTGAAGCTTTCTTT. Translating gives CASSLAGGRSAEAFF.

This clonotype was counted many times. This chain connects TRBV20-1 to TRBJ2-1; 12 positions agree with TRBD2. The CDR3 covers 15 residues. Germline loops: CDR1 DFQATT, CDR2 SNEGSKA (reference sequence). The trim removed 0 bases at V and 9 bases at J, leaving 6 bases unmatched. This CDR3 is CSARDRLAGVGEQFF. CDR3 nucleotide sequence: TGCAGTGCTAGAGATCGACTAGCGGGAGTGGGTGAGCAGTTCTTC.

This chain uses TRBV4-3 with TRBJ2-5; 7 positions agree with TRBD2. Per germline, CDR1 LGHNA and CDR2 YSLEER. CDR3 length: 14 amino acids. With 4 bases clipped from V and 0 bases from J, the junction kept 2 bases outside the gene matches. CDR3 bases: TGCGCCAGCAGCCGGGACTACCACCAAGAGACCCAGTACTTC. As protein: CASSRDYHQETQYF.

The chain is built from TRBV4-3 and TRBJ1-6; the D is unclear. Between the trimmed V and J ends, which lost 1 base and 10 bases, there was a span of 11 bases. Per the germline V gene, CDR1 is LGHNA and CDR2 is YSLEER. The CDR3 runs 14 residues. As DNA, the CDR3 is TGCGCCAGCAGCCAAGTTAAAGCAGGCTCACCCCTCCACTTT. Protein: CASSQVKAGSPLHF.

J is TRBJ2-5 and V is TRBV5-1; D is perhaps TRBD1 (7 bases). Germline V gives CDR1 SGHRS, CDR2 YFSETQ. V gave up 8 bases and J gave up 2 bases, with 16 bases separating them. This CDR3 spans 14 amino acids. CDR3 sequence (DNA): TGCGCCAGGTGCGGAGGGACAGAGCAAGAGACCCAGTACTTC. Its translation is CARCGGTEQETQYF.

This clonotype was counted a single time. The CDR3 coding sequence is TGTGCCAGCAGCCAGGGACCCCCCTACGAGCAGTACTTC. Amino acid sequence: CASSQGPPYEQYF. The V and J genes are TRBV3-1 and TRBJ2-7; D may be TRBD1 or TRBD2 (5 bases each). The CDR3 has 13 amino acids. The germline V and J ends were trimmed by 3 bases and 2 bases, with 8 bases remaining between them. CDR1 LGHDT and CDR2 YNNKEL come from the germline V gene (reference sequence).

The chain is built from TRBV27 and TRBJ2-1, with TRBD2 matching over 7 bases. Germline V lookup: CDR1 MNHEY, CDR2 SMNVEV (reference sequence). V trimming: 3 bases; J trimming: 10 bases; junction bases outside the gene matches: 3. The CDR3 covers 12 residues. Here the CDR3 DNA reads TGTGCCAGCAGTTTTACGGGACTAGAGCAGTTCTTC. Protein: CASSFTGLEQFF.

The table lists this clonotype with many counts. The V and J genes are TRBV6-5 and TRBJ1-3; D gene uncertain. The CDR3 totals 14 residues. Germline V gene data show CDR1 as MNHEY and CDR2 as SVGAGI. V shed 0 bases and J shed 4 bases, with 7 bases lying between them. This CDR3 reads CASSYSRLGNTIYF. CDR3 coding DNA: TGTGCCAGCAGTTACTCGCGACTCGGAAACACCATATATTTT.

Ten or more counts support this clonotype. The V gene is TRBV4-3, the J gene TRBJ2-7, with 9 bases aligning to TRBD1. V shed 5 bases and J 6 bases; nucleotides not matched to a gene: 11. Germline lookup yields CDR1 LGHNA and CDR2 YSLEER. CDR3 length: 15 residues. Written as DNA, the CDR3 is TGCGCCAGCAGCGCTTACAGGGGGCAAAACAGCGAGCAGTACTTC. This sequence encodes CASSAYRGQNSEQYF.

Note on this clonotype: This could be a read error, since a much larger clone is one nucleotide away. J is TRBJ2-5 and V is TRBV3-1, with D tentatively TRBD1 or TRBD2 (6 bases each). Germline V CDR1 and CDR2: LGHDT, YNNKEL (reference sequence). This CDR3 has 12 residues. Trimming took 5 bases from V and 6 from J, leaving 10 bases between them. The CDR3 sequence: CASSWGAQTQYF. CDR3 in DNA: TGTGCCAGCAGCTGGGGGGCGCAGACCCAGTACTTC.

The chain joins TRBV6-6 to TRBJ2-2; unclear D gene. CDR1 and CDR2 (germline): MNHNY, SVGAGI (reference sequence). V was clipped by 7 bases and J by 2 bases, with 5 bases between them. The CDR3 runs to 12 residues. CDR3 region: CASTHNTGELFF. The CDR3 region has the DNA TGTGCCAGCACCCACAACACCGGGGAGCTGTTTTTT.

The chain has TRBV4-2 and TRBJ1-4; tentative D call: TRBD1 (6 bases). The CDR3 length is 15 residues. The V end was cut by 3 bases, the J end by 7 bases, with 15 bases between. Germline assignment: CDR1 LGHNA and CDR2 YNFKEQ. As DNA, the CDR3 is TGTGCCAGCAGCCAGTACGGGGGCAGACCTGAAAAACTGTTTTTT. Protein: CASSQYGGRPEKLFF.

The sample holds a few counts of this clonotype. This chain uses TRBV29-1 with TRBJ1-5; a weak D match, TRBD1 (5 bases). The CDR3 covers 14 residues. The germline V gene has CDR1 SQVTM and CDR2 ANQGSEA. V lost 2 bases, J lost 3 bases, and 11 bases lay in between. CDR3 DNA: TGCAGCGTTGAAAGAGACAGCAACAATCAGCCCCAGCATTTT. It is translated as CSVERDSNNQPQHF. The variable domain in full, with the rest retrieved from reference TRBV29-1 and TRBJ1-5, is SAVISQKPSRDICQRGTSLTIQCQVDSQVTMMFWYRQQPGQSLTLIATANQGSEATYESGFVIDKFPISRPNLTFSTLTVSNMSPEDSSIYLCSVERDSNNQPQHFGDGTRLSIL.

This clonotype was seen at least ten times. This chain uses TRBV12-3 or TRBV12-4 with TRBJ2-5; D gene uncertain. The CDR3 contains 17 residues. Trimming left V 3 bases short and J 0 bases short, with 17 bases between. The CDR3 bases are TGTGCCAGCAGTTTCAAAGCAGCCACTGGAGACCAAGAGACCCAGTACTTC. It yields the protein CASSFKAATGDQETQYF.

The chain employs TRBV6-1 and TRBJ2-7; maybe TRBD2 (6 bases). There are 13 residues in the CDR3. The ends were cut back, 10 bases at V and 0 bases at J, with 13 bases in the middle. Germline assignment: CDR1 MNHNS and CDR2 SASEGT. CDR3 bases: TGTGCCACGTTTAGCGGCAGCTCCTACGAGCAGTACTTC. Translation: CATFSGSSYEQYF.

V and J are TRBV2 and TRBJ2-5; 9 nucleotides align to TRBD1. The CDR3 is 15 residues long. Trimming cost V 4 bases and J 0 bases; bases outside gene matches: 3. Germline V CDR1 and CDR2: SNHLY, FYNNEI. The CDR3 region is CASSGDRAYQETQYF. The CDR3 DNA sequence: TGTGCCAGCAGTGGGGACAGGGCCTACCAAGAGACCCAGTACTTC. Looking up the rest from reference TRBV2 and TRBJ2-5 gives the full variable domain: EPEVTQTPSHQVTQMGQEVILRCVPISNHLYFYWYRQILGQKVEFLVSFYNNEISEKSEIFDDQFSVERPDGSNFTLKIRSTKLEDSAMYFCASSGDRAYQETQYFGPGTRLLVL.

This clonotype was counted at least ten times. The rearrangement uses TRBV18 and TRBJ2-7; D is unclear. Trimming left V 0 bases short and J 0 bases short, with 6 bases between. CDR3 length equals 14 residues. Germline-derived CDR1 and CDR2 are KGHSH and LQKENI. The CDR3 nucleotides read TGTGCCAGCTCACCACCTGCGGCCTCCTACGAGCAGTACTTC. Translation gives CASSPPAASYEQYF.

This clonotype was counted a few times. Germline and junction disagree at one end, which may indicate a read error. V and J are TRBV20-1 and TRBJ2-7; perhaps TRBD2 as D (5 bases). The CDR3 is 12 residues long. Germline CDR1 and CDR2: DFQATT and SNEGSKA (reference sequence). The CDR3 loop reads CSARGGGMAWRF. CDR3 nucleotides: TGCAGTGCTAGGGGTGGCGGAATGGCTTGGAGGTTC.

This clonotype was observed a few times. This rearrangement joins TRBV12-3 or TRBV12-4 to TRBJ2-3; 10 nucleotides match TRBD2. J was trimmed by 1 base and V by 7 bases; bases with no gene match: 14. The CDR3 length is 18 residues. In nucleotides, the CDR3 is TGTGCCAGCACCTCTCCCAATAGCGGGAGGCGTGGCACAGATACGCAGTATTTT. This sequence encodes CASTSPNSGRRGTDTQYF.

V gene TRBV6-1 combines with J gene TRBJ1-6; the D is unclear. Per germline, CDR1 MNHNS and CDR2 SASEGT. This CDR3 is 14 amino acids long. V lost 2 bases and J 10 bases, leaving 12 bases between the germline ends. CDR3 DNA: TGTGCCAGCAGTGAACAACTGGGGAGCTCACCCCTCCACTTT. Translating gives CASSEQLGSSPLHF.